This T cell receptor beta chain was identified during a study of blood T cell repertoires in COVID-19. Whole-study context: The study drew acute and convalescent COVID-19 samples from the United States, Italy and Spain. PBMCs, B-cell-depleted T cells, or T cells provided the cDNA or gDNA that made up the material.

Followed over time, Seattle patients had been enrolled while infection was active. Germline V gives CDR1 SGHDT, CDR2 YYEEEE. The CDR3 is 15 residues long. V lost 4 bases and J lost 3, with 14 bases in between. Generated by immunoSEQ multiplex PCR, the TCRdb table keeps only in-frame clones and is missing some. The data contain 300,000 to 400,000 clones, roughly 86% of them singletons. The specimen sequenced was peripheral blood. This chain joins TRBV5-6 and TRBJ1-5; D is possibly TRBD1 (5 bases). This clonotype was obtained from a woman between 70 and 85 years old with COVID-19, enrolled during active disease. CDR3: CASSPGEGVNQPQHF. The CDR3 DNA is TGTGCCAGCAGCCCGGGGGAGGGAGTCAATCAGCCCCAGCATTTT.